This entry describes one TCR beta chain. Its matching antigen is unknown. The sample is drawn from a study of Graves' ophthalmopathy and Graves' hyperthyroidism. Looking at the study overall: At the time of initial diagnosis and before any treatment, peripheral blood was collected.

From RNA, the CDR3 regions of TCR beta chains were amplified and sequenced. Scientists carried out first-round RT-PCR using HTBI primers and then a second-round multiplex PCR. TCRdb processed the multiplex PCR reads anew with MiXCR; each CDR3 protein has one entry. The table has fewer than 70,000 distinct CDR3 sequences, roughly half seen once; the top ten hold approximately 4.8%. The V segment lost 2 bases and the J segment 0 bases; nucleotides outside the gene matches: 5. The CDR3 has 18 residues. The germline gives CDR1 ENHRY, CDR2 SYGVKD. General study results and limits: Blood samples also showed most expanded thyroid clonotypes exceeding 0.001 frequency.

What was sequenced was peripheral blood. The V gene is TRBV10-3, the J gene TRBJ2-6, with TRBD1 matching over 9 bases. The sequence derives from an adult woman with Graves' ophthalmopathy. CDR3 in DNA: TGTGCCATCAGTGAGATTAGGACAGGGGTCTCTGGGGCCAACGTCCTGACTTTC. It codes for CAISEIRTGVSGANVLTF.